Listed here are 22 T cell receptor beta chains from one sample, sequenced in a study of blood T cell repertoires in COVID-19. Clones were read by immunoSEQ multiplex PCR, and TCRdb kept only the in-frame ones, dropping some. The data hold more than 400,000 clones, with roughly 90% observed a single time. The source material was PBMCs or T cells enriched from blood (not recorded which). The receptors derive from a woman aged 18-29 years who had recovered from COVID-19.

This clone was seen a few times. The chain employs TRBV28 and TRBJ1-5; D is unresolved. V lost 5 bases and J lost 4, with 9 bases in between. There are 13 residues in the CDR3. Germline CDR1 and CDR2: MDHEN and SYDVKM. The CDR3 bases are TGTGCCAGCAGTAATGACTTAAATCAGCCCCAGCATTTT. Translated, it gives CASSNDLNQPQHF.

The chain couples TRBV3-1 (or the pseudogene TRBV3-2) to TRBJ1-3; D may be TRBD1 (5 bases). V was clipped by 4 bases and J by 4 bases, with 8 bases between them. Per the germline V gene, CDR1 is LGHDT and CDR2 is YNNKEL (reference sequence). The CDR3 is 13 residues long. As DNA, the CDR3 is TGTGCCAGCAGCCTCCGACAGGGAAACACCATATATTTT. Protein: CASSLRQGNTIYF.

The rearrangement uses TRBV30 and TRBJ1-1, with D unclear. The CDR3 runs to 13 residues. The V and J ends lost 2 bases and 1 base respectively, with 8 bases between them. Germline V gene data show CDR1 as GTSNPN and CDR2 as SVGIG (reference sequence). Here the CDR3 DNA reads TGTGCCTGGAGTCCCTACGGGAACACTGAAGCTTTCTTT. Protein sequence: CAWSPYGNTEAFF. Together with reference TRBV30 and TRBJ1-1, the CDR3 gives the full variable domain: SQTIHQWPATLVQPVGSPLSLECTVEGTSNPNLYWYRQAAGRGLQLLFYSVGIGQISSEVPQNLSASRPQDRQFILSSKKLLLSDSGFYLCAWSPYGNTEAFFGQGTRLTVV.

A single count supports this clone. V is TRBV4-1 and J is TRBJ1-1, with TRBD1 identical over 7 bases. From germline, CDR1 is MGHRA and CDR2 YSYEKL. The trim removed 3 bases at V and 11 bases at J, leaving 6 bases unmatched. The CDR3 runs 12 residues. This chain's CDR3 is CASSQPRGEAFF. The CDR3 region has the DNA TGCGCCAGCAGCCAGCCCAGGGGGGAGGCTTTCTTT.

This chain joins TRBV4-2 and TRBJ2-5; D gene ambiguous. The germline V gene encodes CDR1 LGHNA and CDR2 YNFKEQ. The CDR3 spans 14 residues. V shed 4 bases and J shed 2 bases, with 11 bases lying between them. CDR3 coding DNA: TGTGCCAGCAGCCCCGTAGGAGTGCAAGAGACCCAGTACTTC. This gives the protein CASSPVGVQETQYF.

The chain uses TRBV7-9 and TRBJ1-1; perhaps TRBD1 as D (6 bases). This CDR3 is built from 12 residues. Germline V gives CDR1 SEHNR, CDR2 FQNEAQ (reference sequence). Trimming took 3 bases from V and 10 from J, leaving 12 bases between them. CDR3 amino acids: CASSFPTGRAFF. The CDR3 coding sequence is TGTGCCAGCAGCTTCCCGACAGGTAGAGCTTTCTTT.

The chain uses TRBV28 and TRBJ1-1; 8 positions agree with TRBD1. J lost 6 bases, V lost 5 bases, and 11 bases had no gene match. Germline lookup yields CDR1 MDHEN and CDR2 SYDVKM. CDR3 length equals 15 residues. CDR3 sequence: CASSRHTGGFSEAFF. CDR3 sequence (DNA): TGTGCCAGCAGTCGCCATACAGGGGGATTTTCTGAAGCTTTCTTT.

The chain couples TRBV19 to TRBJ2-7; the match to TRBD2 covers 7 bases. Trimming removed 7 bases from V and 0 bases from J; junction bases left unmatched: 9. This CDR3 is built from 15 residues. CDR1 and CDR2 from the germline V gene are LNHDA and SQIVND (reference sequence). The CDR3 DNA reads as TGTGCCAGTACCAAAAGCGGGGCCAACTCCTACGAGCAGTACTTC. It is translated as CASTKSGANSYEQYF.

This clone was found a few times. The rearrangement joins TRBV28 to TRBJ1-4, with D tentatively TRBD1 (6 bases). Germline lookup yields CDR1 MDHEN and CDR2 SYDVKM. CDR3 size: 13 residues. V lost 10 bases and J lost 7, with 16 bases in between. CDR3 in amino acids: CATFTGSGEKLFF. As DNA, the CDR3 is TGTGCCACCTTTACAGGGTCCGGTGAAAAACTGTTTTTT.

CDR3 in DNA: TGTGCCAGCAGCCTCGCCGGAGGGGGAAACACCATATATTTT. Translation gives CASSLAGGGNTIYF. The gene calls are TRBV3-1 (or the pseudogene TRBV3-2) and TRBJ1-3; D gene ambiguous. CDR1 is LGHDT and CDR2 is YNNKEL in the germline V gene (reference sequence). The CDR3 consists of 14 residues. V was shortened by 4 bases and J by 4 bases, with 11 bases between the two germline ends.

V usage is TRBV21-1 and J usage is TRBJ1-6; TRBD1 is taken as the D call from the table, unchecked against the DNA. TRBV21-1 is recorded as a pseudogene. The CDR3 totals 17 residues. CDR3 in DNA: TGTGCCAGCAGCAAACGGAGGACAGGGGTAGGGAATTCACCCCTCCACTTT. This gives the protein CASSKRRTGVGNSPLHF.

This clone showed up just once. V usage is TRBV2 and J usage is TRBJ2-7, with D perhaps TRBD1 (6 bases). V was cut by 8 bases and J by 6 bases, with 17 bases left in between. This CDR3 is 13 amino acids long. Germline loops: CDR1 SNHLY, CDR2 FYNNEI. CDR3 DNA: TGTGCCAGCCTGATACAGGGATCGGGCGAGCAGTACTTC. Protein sequence: CASLIQGSGEQYF.

This clone was counted between two and nine times. The V call is TRBV19, the J call TRBJ1-2; no definite D call. The length of the CDR3 is 14 residues. Trimming pared 7 bases from V and 5 bases from J, leaving 17 bases between. Germline CDR1 reads LNHDA; CDR2 reads SQIVND (reference sequence). CDR3 protein: CASIGPGRSYGYTF. CDR3 in DNA: TGTGCCAGTATAGGGCCGGGAAGGTCTTATGGCTACACCTTC.

This clone came up once. The genes are TRBV5-1 and TRBJ1-1, with D uncertain. V lost 0 bases, J lost 2 bases, and 8 bases lay in between. The CDR3 length is 14 residues. The germline V gene has CDR1 SGHRS and CDR2 YFSETQ. The CDR3: CASSLEPGNTEAFF. CDR3 bases: TGCGCCAGCAGCTTGGAACCGGGTAACACTGAAGCTTTCTTT. Together with reference TRBV5-1 and TRBJ1-1, the CDR3 gives the full variable domain: KAGVTQTPRYLIKTRGQQVTLSCSPISGHRSVSWYQQTPGQGLQFLFEYFSETQRNKGNFPGRFSGRQFSNSRSEMNVSTLELGDSALYLCASSLEPGNTEAFFGQGTRLTVV.

The rearrangement uses TRBV3-1 (or the pseudogene TRBV3-2) and TRBJ1-3; D unresolved. The CDR3 has 16 residues. CDR1 and CDR2 (germline): LGHDT, YNNKEL (reference sequence). Trimming shortened V by 0 bases and J by 0 bases, and 9 bases separated the two germline ends. Here the CDR3 DNA reads TGTGCCAGCAGCCAAGATCTCGAGAGCTCTGGAAACACCATATATTTT. Its translation: CASSQDLESSGNTIYF.

J is TRBJ1-1 and V is TRBV6-2 or TRBV6-3; perhaps TRBD1 as D (6 bases). V lost 4 bases, J lost 1 base, and 13 bases lay in between. This CDR3 is 15 amino acids long. Germline values: CDR1 MNHEY, CDR2 SVGEGT. CDR3 bases: TGTGCCAGCAGTTTCGGGGGGCGGTGGAACACTGAAGCTTTCTTT. Its protein is CASSFGGRWNTEAFF.

V is TRBV19 and J is TRBJ2-3, with 7 bases aligning to TRBD2. The CDR3 loop spans 15 amino acids. The V gene end was trimmed by 5 bases and the J gene end by 6 bases; junction bases not matched to a gene: 11. The germline CDR1 and CDR2 sequences are LNHDA and SQIVND (reference sequence). The CDR3 DNA sequence: TGTGCCAGTAGTTTTAGTGGGGGGGGAAAGGATACGCAGTATTTT. Its protein is CASSFSGGGKDTQYF.

The rearrangement joins TRBV12-5 to TRBJ2-1; no reliable D call. The CDR3 contains 12 residues. The germline CDR1 and CDR2 sequences are LGHNT and FRNRAP. V was clipped by 2 bases and J by 9 bases, with 8 bases between them. The CDR3 loop is CASGLSTSEQFF. The CDR3 coding sequence is TGTGCTAGTGGTTTGTCCACGAGTGAGCAGTTCTTC.

CDR3 sequence (DNA): TGTGCCAGCAGTTACGATGGGGCAGGGATAGCTTTCTTT. Residues: CASSYDGAGIAFF. The chain carries TRBV6-5 and TRBJ1-1; possibly TRBD1 for D (5 bases). Germline V lookup: CDR1 MNHEY, CDR2 SVGAGI. This CDR3 has 13 amino acids. V was shortened by 2 bases and J by 10 bases, with 14 bases between the two germline ends.

In its sample, this clone was seen a few times. The genes are TRBV9 and TRBJ2-2, with TRBD2 matching 7 bases. CDR1 SGDLS and CDR2 YYNGEE come from the germline V gene. V was pared by 3 bases and J by 6 bases, with 14 bases of the junction left unmatched. There are 17 residues in the CDR3. As DNA, the CDR3 is TGTGCCAGCAGCGCCGCAGAAGGGACTACCACGGCCGGGGAGCTGTTTTTT. Amino acid sequence: CASSAAEGTTTAGELFF.

V gene TRBV3-1 (or the pseudogene TRBV3-2) combines with J gene TRBJ2-5; perhaps TRBD2 as D (7 bases). Germline V gene sequence: CDR1 LGHDT, CDR2 YNNKEL (reference sequence). There are 16 residues in the CDR3. V was shortened by 4 bases and J by 5 bases, with 20 bases between the two germline ends. This CDR3 is CASSPGGAFPWETQYF. CDR3 nucleotide sequence: TGTGCCAGCAGCCCTGGGGGGGCGTTTCCTTGGGAGACCCAGTACTTC.

The chain has TRBV2 and TRBJ2-1; 7 bases align to TRBD1. Germline V gives CDR1 SNHLY, CDR2 FYNNEI. The J segment lost 5 bases and the V segment lost 4 bases, leaving 5 bases of the junction unmatched. CDR3 length equals 14 residues. The CDR3 spells CASSVGTDHNEQFF. The CDR3 bases are TGTGCCAGCAGTGTCGGGACAGATCACAATGAGCAGTTCTTC. The whole variable domain, remainder taken from reference TRBV2 and TRBJ2-1, is EPEVTQTPSHQVTQMGQEVILRCVPISNHLYFYWYRQILGQKVEFLVSFYNNEISEKSEIFDDQFSVERPDGSNFTLKIRSTKLEDSAMYFCASSVGTDHNEQFFGPGTRLTVL.